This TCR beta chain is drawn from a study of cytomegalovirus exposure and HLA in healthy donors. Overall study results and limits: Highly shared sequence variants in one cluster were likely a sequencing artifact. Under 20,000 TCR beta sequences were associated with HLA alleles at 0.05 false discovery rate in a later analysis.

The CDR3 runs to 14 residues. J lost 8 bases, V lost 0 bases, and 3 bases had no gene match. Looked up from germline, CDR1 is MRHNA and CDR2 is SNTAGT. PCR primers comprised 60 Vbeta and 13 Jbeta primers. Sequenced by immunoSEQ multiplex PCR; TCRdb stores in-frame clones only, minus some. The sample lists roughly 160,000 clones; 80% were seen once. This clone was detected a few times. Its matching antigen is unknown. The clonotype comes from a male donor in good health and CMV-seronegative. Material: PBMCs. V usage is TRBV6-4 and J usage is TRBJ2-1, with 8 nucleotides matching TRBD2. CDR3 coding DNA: TGTGCCAGCAGTGACTCTCGGCGGGGGGATGAGCAGTTCTTC. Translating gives CASSDSRRGDEQFF.